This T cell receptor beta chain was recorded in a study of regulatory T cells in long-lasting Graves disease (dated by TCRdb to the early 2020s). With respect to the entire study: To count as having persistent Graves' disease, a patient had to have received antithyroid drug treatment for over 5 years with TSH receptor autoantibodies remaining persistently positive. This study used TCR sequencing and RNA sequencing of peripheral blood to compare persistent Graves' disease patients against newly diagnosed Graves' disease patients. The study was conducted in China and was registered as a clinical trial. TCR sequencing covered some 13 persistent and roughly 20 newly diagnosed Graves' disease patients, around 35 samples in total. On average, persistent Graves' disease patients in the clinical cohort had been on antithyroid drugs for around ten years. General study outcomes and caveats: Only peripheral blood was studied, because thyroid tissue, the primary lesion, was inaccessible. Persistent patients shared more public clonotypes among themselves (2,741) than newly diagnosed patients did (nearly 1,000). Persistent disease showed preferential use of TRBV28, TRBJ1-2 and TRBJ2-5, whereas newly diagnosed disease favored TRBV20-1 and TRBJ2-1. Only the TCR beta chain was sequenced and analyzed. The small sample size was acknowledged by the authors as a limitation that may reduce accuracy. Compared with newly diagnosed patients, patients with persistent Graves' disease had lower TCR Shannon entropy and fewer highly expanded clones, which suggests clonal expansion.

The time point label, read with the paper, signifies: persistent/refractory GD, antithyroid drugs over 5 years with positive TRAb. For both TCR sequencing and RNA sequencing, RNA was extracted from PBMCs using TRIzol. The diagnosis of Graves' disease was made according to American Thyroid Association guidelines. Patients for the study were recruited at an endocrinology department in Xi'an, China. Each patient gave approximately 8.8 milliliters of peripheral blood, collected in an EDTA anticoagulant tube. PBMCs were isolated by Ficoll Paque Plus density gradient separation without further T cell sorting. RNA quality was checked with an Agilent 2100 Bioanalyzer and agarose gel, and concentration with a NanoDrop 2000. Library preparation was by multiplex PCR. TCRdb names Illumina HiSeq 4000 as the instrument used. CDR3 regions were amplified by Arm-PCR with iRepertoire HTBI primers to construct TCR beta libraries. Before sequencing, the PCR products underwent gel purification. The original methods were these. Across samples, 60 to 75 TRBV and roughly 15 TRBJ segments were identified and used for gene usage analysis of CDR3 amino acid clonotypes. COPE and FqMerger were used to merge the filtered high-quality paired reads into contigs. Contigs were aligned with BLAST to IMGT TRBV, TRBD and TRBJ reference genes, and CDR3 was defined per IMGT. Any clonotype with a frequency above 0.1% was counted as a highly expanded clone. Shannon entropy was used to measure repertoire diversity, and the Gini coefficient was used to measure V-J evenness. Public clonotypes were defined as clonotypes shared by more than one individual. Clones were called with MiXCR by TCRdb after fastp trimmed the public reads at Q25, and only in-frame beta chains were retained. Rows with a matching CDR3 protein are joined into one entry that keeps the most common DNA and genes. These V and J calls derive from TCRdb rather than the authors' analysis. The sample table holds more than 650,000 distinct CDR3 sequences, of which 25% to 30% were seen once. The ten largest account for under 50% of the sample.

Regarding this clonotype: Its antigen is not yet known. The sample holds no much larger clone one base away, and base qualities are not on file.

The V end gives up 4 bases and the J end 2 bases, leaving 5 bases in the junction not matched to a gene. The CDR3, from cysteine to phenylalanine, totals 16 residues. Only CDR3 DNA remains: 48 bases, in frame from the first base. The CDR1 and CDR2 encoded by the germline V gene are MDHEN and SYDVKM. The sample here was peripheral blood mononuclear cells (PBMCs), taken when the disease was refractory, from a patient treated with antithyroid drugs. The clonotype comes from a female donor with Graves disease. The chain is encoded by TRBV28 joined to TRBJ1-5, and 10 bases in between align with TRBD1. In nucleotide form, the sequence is TGTGCCAGCAGTTCGACCGGGACAGGGGGCAATCAGCCCCAGCATTTT. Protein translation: CASSSTGTGGNQPQHF.